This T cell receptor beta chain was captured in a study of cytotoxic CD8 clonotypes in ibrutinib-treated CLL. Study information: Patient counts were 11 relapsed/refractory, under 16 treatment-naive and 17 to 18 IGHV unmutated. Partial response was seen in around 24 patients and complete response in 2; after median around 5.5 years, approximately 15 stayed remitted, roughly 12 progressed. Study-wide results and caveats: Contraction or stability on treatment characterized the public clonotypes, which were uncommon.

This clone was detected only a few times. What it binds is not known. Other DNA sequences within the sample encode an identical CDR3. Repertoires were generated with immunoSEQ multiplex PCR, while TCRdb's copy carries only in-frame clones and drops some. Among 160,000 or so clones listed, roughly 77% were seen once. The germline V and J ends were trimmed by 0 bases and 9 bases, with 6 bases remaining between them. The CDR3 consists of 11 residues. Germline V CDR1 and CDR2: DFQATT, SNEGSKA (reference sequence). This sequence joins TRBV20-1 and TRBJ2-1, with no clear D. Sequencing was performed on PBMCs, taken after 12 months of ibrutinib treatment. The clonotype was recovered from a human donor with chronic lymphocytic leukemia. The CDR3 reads CSARDGREQFF. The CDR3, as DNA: TGCAGTGCTAGAGATGGGCGTGAGCAGTTCTTC.